Each of the 9 T cell receptor beta chains below was sequenced from the same sample in a study of PD-1 blockade in classical Hodgkin lymphoma (dated by TCRdb to 2020 to 2022). Libraries were prepared through the immunoSEQ multiplex PCR assay. TCRdb provides this immuneACCESS table in a form limited to in-frame rearrangements. Some clones are lacking; in checked studies, under half of them reflect an unresolved V gene, and why the rest are absent is not known. A total of around 66,000 clones appear in this sample, about 64% of them only once. The ten most abundant clones make up 9% to 10% of the sample. Reading the label with the study, this specimen's time point is: cycle 2 day 1 (C2D1) of nivolumab. Every trial patient had relapsed after autologous stem cell transplantation, and cohorts A, B and C differed in prior brentuximab vedotin exposure. Source: peripheral blood mononuclear cells (PBMCs), taken before the second cycle of nivolumab. The receptors shown here come from a human donor with classical Hodgkin lymphoma.

The CDR3 here is CASSLNGASAVETQYF. The CDR3 region has the DNA TGTGCCAGCAGTTTGAATGGGGCTAGCGCGGTGGAGACCCAGTACTTC. The V gene is TRBV6-5, the J gene TRBJ2-5; D might be TRBD2 (6 bases). Trimming took 4 bases from V and 5 from J, leaving 20 bases between them. This CDR3 has 16 amino acids. Germline V gene data show CDR1 as MNHEY and CDR2 as SVGAGI.

This chain connects TRBV18 to TRBJ2-7; maybe TRBD2 (5 bases). The V end lost 3 bases, the J end lost 0 bases, and 15 bases lay between the germline ends. The V gene's germline CDR1 is KGHSH and CDR2 LQKENI. The CDR3 contains 16 residues. This CDR3 is CASSPTVTGSSYEQYF. In nucleotides, the CDR3 is TGTGCCAGCTCACCTACCGTTACGGGAAGCTCCTACGAGCAGTACTTC.

The genes are TRBV6-6 and TRBJ2-2; TRBD1 agrees at 7 bases. Germline values: CDR1 MNHNY, CDR2 SVGAGI (reference sequence). This CDR3 comprises 16 residues. V dropped 7 bases and J dropped 6; count of bases not matched to a gene: 14. This CDR3 is CASTPRLQGQAGELFF. For the CDR3, the DNA is TGTGCCAGCACCCCCCGGTTACAGGGGCAGGCCGGGGAGCTGTTTTTT.

The chain's CDR3 is CASSQLYRDRDWGQETQYF. CDR3 sequence (DNA): TGCGCCAGCAGTCAACTTTACAGGGATCGAGACTGGGGCCAAGAGACCCAGTACTTC. The chain couples TRBV23-1 to TRBJ2-5; possibly TRBD1 for D (6 bases). TRBV23-1 falls under the ORF class, with uncertain function. The germline V and J ends were trimmed by 2 bases and 1 base, with 23 bases remaining between them. The CDR3 sequence is 19 residues long.

The rearrangement uses TRBV2 and TRBJ2-1; 7 bases map to TRBD1. The V gene end was trimmed by 6 bases and the J gene end by 9 bases; junction bases not matched to a gene: 5. There are 12 residues in the CDR3. Germline V CDR1 and CDR2: SNHLY, FYNNEI. The CDR3 is CASRLDRREQFF. The DNA of the CDR3 is TGTGCCAGCAGATTGGACAGGCGTGAGCAGTTCTTC.

This clone was detected ten times or more. The chain couples TRBV7-3 to TRBJ2-3, with TRBD2 matching over 10 bases. The CDR3 consists of 15 residues. Germline CDR1 is SGHTA and CDR2 is FQGTGA. Trimming cost V 4 bases and J 5 bases; bases outside gene matches: 6. The CDR3 DNA reads TGTGCCAGCAGCTCAACTTGGACTAGCGGAGATACGCAGTATTTT. Amino acids: CASSSTWTSGDTQYF.

In regard to this clone: Other DNA sequences in this specimen translate into the identical CDR3. The chain has TRBV9 and TRBJ2-2, with 7 nucleotides matching TRBD2. Germline loops: CDR1 SGDLS, CDR2 YYNGEE. V lost 4 bases, J lost 2 bases, and 8 bases stayed unmatched. The CDR3 has 16 residues. The CDR3 here is CASSSWTSINTGELFF. The CDR3 nucleotides are TGTGCCAGCAGCTCATGGACTAGTATTAACACCGGGGAGCTGTTTTTT.

This rearrangement joins TRBV28 to TRBJ2-7; tentatively, D is TRBD2 (5 bases). Germline CDR1 is MDHEN and CDR2 is SYDVKM. Trimming took 3 bases from V and 0 from J, leaving 12 bases between them. The CDR3 sequence is 15 residues long. The CDR3 region is CASSLAGSSSYEQYF. The DNA for the CDR3 is TGTGCCAGCAGTTTGGCGGGTAGCAGCTCCTACGAGCAGTACTTC. The complete variable domain, with remaining parts taken from reference TRBV28 and TRBJ2-7, reads DVKVTQSSRYLVKRTGEKVFLECVQDMDHENMFWYRQDPGLGLRLIYFSYDVKMKEKGDIPEGYSVSREKKERFSLILESASTNQTSMYLCASSLAGSSSYEQYFGPGTRLTVT.

For this clone: Other DNA sequences of this sample code for an identical CDR3. The chain uses TRBV11-2 and TRBJ1-5, with D unclear. The CDR3 is 13 residues long. With 1 base removed from V and 4 bases from J, the gap between germline ends came to 5 bases. Per germline, CDR1 SGHAT and CDR2 FQNNGV. CDR3 DNA sequence: TGTGCCAGCAGCTTAGCTAGAAATCAGCCCCAGCATTTT. Translating it yields CASSLARNQPQHF.